This paragraph reports one T cell receptor beta chain. Its antigen is unknown. Per-base quality was not reported, and no clone a single base away is much larger than it. The sample is drawn from a study of T-cell memory formation after mild COVID-19 (dated by TCRdb to the early 2020s). Background on the whole study: TCR sequence clusters from the two donors were found to be largely donor specific. Longitudinal TCRalpha and TCRbeta repertoire sequencing tracked T-cell clones expanding and contracting after mild COVID-19 in a couple of donors. Two young, previously healthy adult volunteers made up the cohort, one male and one female. On the study overall, not on this receptor specifically: Whether the second-wave clones peaking on day 37 were SARS-CoV-2 specific was not confirmed. Some responding clones were detected in pre-infection memory, suggesting pre-existing cross-reactive memory T cells joined the SARS-CoV-2 response. Only a couple of mild cases were covered by the study, and larger cohorts that include severe cases with pre-infection samples were considered necessary. Balanced CD4/CD8 phenotypes were observed for clones contracting from day 15 to 85, whereas a bias towards CD4+ was observed for a second wave of clones expanding from day 15 to 37. Contracting CD4+ clones appeared mostly in the CM and EM memory subsets, whereas CD8+ clones were enriched in EMRA.

The reads were generated on an Illumina NovaSeq 6000. Using 5'RACE with constant-segment primers, TCRalpha and TCRbeta cDNA libraries were constructed, with sample barcodes and unique molecular identifiers added in the process. RNA was extracted from every sample with Trizol reagent. Library amplification was performed in two PCR steps, and a second sample barcode and Illumina TruSeq adapters were introduced in the second step. Sequencing of the libraries was done on an Illumina NovaSeq, producing 2 x 150 bp paired-end reads. The paper's processing steps were these. With migec v1.2.7, reads were demultiplexed and then collapsed into UMI-guided consensus sequences. Using mixcr v2.1.11, the UMI consensuses were aligned to TRA and TRB V and J templates and assembled into clonotypes. Clonotypes were classified as expanded or contracted when called significant by both edgeR and NoisET, with noise models trained on biological replicates. For edgeR calls, a false discovery rate-adjusted p below 0.01 and a log2 fold-change threshold of 1 were applied. As an exploratory analysis of dynamics, PCA with hierarchical clustering was applied to max-normalized trajectories of the 1000 most abundant clonotypes. Each responding clone was given a CD4 or CD8 phenotype based on the CD4+ and CD8+ repertoires, which had been sequenced separately. The public reads were quality trimmed at Q25 with fastp and then assembled into clones with MiXCR by TCRdb, keeping productive beta chains. Each entry merges the rows of one CDR3 protein and shows their most common DNA and genes. These V and J calls rely on TCRdb rather than the paper's analysis. This sample is represented by some 150,000 distinct CDR3 sequences; about 25% of them were singletons. The ten most abundant clones make up around 22% of the sample.

Taken from cysteine to phenylalanine, the CDR3 has 13 residues. The entry retains the CDR3 DNA only, 39 bases that are in frame from base 1. V and J are truncated by 3 bases and 15 bases respectively, leaving an intervening sequence of 18 bases. For CDR1 and CDR2, the germline V gene lists LGHNA and YNFKEQ. Ficoll-Paque density gradient centrifugation was the method used to isolate PBMCs. Recombination linked TRBV4-2 to TRBJ2-4; D gene: possibly TRBD1, on 6 matching bases. The sequencing sample was made of PBMCs or a T cell subset sorted from them (not recorded which). The sequence came from an adult woman who had mild COVID-19 (a few samples of this study predate the infection). The sample titles of this study are shuffled in the database, so cell type and time point are left out; the donor was told from shared clones. The sequence in DNA is TGTGCCAGCAGCCAGACTACAGGGTCCCCTTCGTACTTC. This yields the protein CASSQTTGSPSYF.